This T cell receptor (beta chain) originates from a study of T cells after yellow fever vaccination. CDR1 and CDR2 from the germline V gene are SGHKS and YYEKEE (reference sequence). This CDR3 contains 15 residues. Trimming took 4 bases from V and 7 from J; bases not matched to a gene: 9. On this clonotype itself: Its antigen is unidentified.

TCRdb fed the 5' RACE reads into MiXCR, producing one record per CDR3 protein. Of under 600,000 distinct CDR3 sequences listed, around an eighth are singletons. Study-level results: Post-booster samples contained most primary-vaccination clones (roughly 96% CD4, almost 90% CD8). There was a possibility that FACS-sorted repertoires contained abundant clonotypes contaminating from the bulk population.

This specimen was PBMCs, taken on the day of the yellow fever booster vaccination. This clonotype was sampled from a man younger than 40 who received the YFV17D yellow fever vaccine. The chain links TRBV5-5 to TRBJ2-1; 9 bases map to TRBD2. The CDR3 nucleotides are TGTGCCAGCAGCACTACTAGCGGGTGGTCTAATGAGCAGTTCTTC. Its protein product is CASSTTSGWSNEQFF.